This entry is about one TCR beta chain. This clonotype was found many times. What antigen it recognizes has not been identified. No quality values exist for individual bases; no much larger clone is one base distant. This sample was included in a study of CD8+CD57+ T cells in acquired aplastic anemia listed by TCRdb under 2018. With regard to the full study: Extracted DNA from sorted CD4+ and CD8+ cells averaged around 3.2 ug, ranging from about 0.18 to 27.4 ug. A CD8+CD57+ expansion meant a frequency higher than the mean frequency seen in healthy subjects.

Genomic DNA served as template for TCR beta VDJ combination and CDR3 sequence profiling. TCR repertoire sequencing was run on an Illumina HiSeq 2000. The study's own analysis went as follows. Repertoires were assessed using TRBV/TRBJ rearrangement plots, CDR3 size and DJ length profiles, and Simpson's diversity index. Whichever DNA sequence was most abundant in the deep sequencing data was defined as the immunodominant clone. CDR3 amino acid sequences were screened for sharing across subjects and compared with published repertoires and the VDJdb database. In TCRdb, the public reads were trimmed at Q25 with fastp and aligned with MiXCR, with productive beta chains retained. Each entry merges the rows of one CDR3 protein and shows their most common DNA and genes. TCRdb assigned the V and J calls; the authors' analysis was not used. Recorded for this sample are around 430,000 distinct CDR3 sequences; about a third of them occurred a single time. Clones ranked in the top ten supply about 0.8% of the sample.

Broader findings and caveats from the paper: Between patients and healthy controls, no significant difference in CD8+ Simpson's diversity was found (P=0.060). Roughly 30 CD8+ CDR3 sequences were found to be shared between patients and controls, but these sequences appeared to be highly expressed in patients and within the immunodominant clones of the patients.

The CDR3 contains 13 residues, cysteine and phenylalanine counted. The only DNA kept is the CDR3, 39 bases in frame from the first base. Trimming takes 4 bases from V and 10 bases from J, and the germline ends sit 14 bases apart. CDR1 and CDR2 are drawn from the germline V gene: SGHTA, FQGNSA. Expansion of CD8+CD57+ cells had been shown by flow cytometry in the patients chosen for sequencing. Every patient had severe acquired aplastic anemia, diagnosed using the International Study of Aplastic Anemia and Agranulocytosis and Camitta criteria. Patients had received no therapy at the time of blood sampling. TCR repertoires of sorted CD4+ and CD8+ blood T cells from severe aplastic anemia patients and healthy subjects were deep-sequenced in the study. Patients were enrolled in the USA under clinicaltrials.gov protocols 00001620, 01623167, 00001397, 00071045, 00081523 and 00961064. Ficoll-Paque density gradient centrifugation was used to isolate peripheral blood mononuclear cells. Before DNA extraction, CD4+ and CD8+ T cells were sorted by FACS or by magnetic beads.

What was sequenced was sorted CD4+, CD8+, or CD8+CD57+ T cells (not recorded which) from PBMCs. This sequence uses TRBV7-2 and TRBJ2-1; no confident D gene assignment can be made. The clonotype comes from a human donor with aplastic anemia. CDR3 reads: CASSSSAGVEQFF. The nucleotides read TGTGCCAGCAGCTCAAGTGCTGGCGTGGAGCAGTTCTTC.